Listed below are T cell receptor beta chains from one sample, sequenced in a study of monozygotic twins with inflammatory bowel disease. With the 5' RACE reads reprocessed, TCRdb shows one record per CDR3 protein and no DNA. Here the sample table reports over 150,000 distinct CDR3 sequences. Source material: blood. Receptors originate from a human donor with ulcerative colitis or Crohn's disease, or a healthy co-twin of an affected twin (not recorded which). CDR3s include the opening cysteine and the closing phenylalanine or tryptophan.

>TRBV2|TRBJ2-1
CASSSTSGDNEQFF
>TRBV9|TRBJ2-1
CASSVVSGPGNEQFF
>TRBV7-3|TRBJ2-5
CASSLGGRAGETQYF
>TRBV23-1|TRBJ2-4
CASSQRDPFSGLAKNIQYF
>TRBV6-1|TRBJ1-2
CASSLTTGRGGYTF
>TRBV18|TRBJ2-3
CASSPGDYTDTQYF
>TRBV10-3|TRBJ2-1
CAISVEPSSYNEQFF
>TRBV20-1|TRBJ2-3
CSARLVAGGRDTQYF
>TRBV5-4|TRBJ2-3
CASSFEGVADTQYF
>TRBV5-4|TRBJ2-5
CASSWKTGQETQYF
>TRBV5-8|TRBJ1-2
CATTGNLFYGYTF
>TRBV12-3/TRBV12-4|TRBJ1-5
CASSYLSNQPQHF
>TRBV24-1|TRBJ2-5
CATSDLQWETQYF
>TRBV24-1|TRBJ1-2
CATSDLSGTGIYGYTF
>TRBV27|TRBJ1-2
CASSSRNLLVGYTF
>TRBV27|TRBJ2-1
CASSLTDREVEQFF
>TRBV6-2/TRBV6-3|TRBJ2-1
CASSPGGGSEQFF
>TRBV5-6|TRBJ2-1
CASSFGLAGTYNEQFF
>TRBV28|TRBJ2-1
CASSFPGTGGISYNEQFF
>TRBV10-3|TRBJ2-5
CAISNSRGQQETQYF
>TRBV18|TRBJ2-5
CASSLKERETQYF
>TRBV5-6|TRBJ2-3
CASSHGQTATQYF
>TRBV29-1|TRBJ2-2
CSVPSRVSGELFF
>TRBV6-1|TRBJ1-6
CASSEYETGDSPLHF
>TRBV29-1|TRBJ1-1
CSVDEGIAEAFF
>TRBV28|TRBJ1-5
CASSKRQGRGQPQHF
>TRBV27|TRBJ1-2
CASSFRGAIYGYTF
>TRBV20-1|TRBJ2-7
CSARTSGSDGQYF
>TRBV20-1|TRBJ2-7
CSAGRDRVYEQYF
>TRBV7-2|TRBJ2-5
CASSLVLTGIKETQYF
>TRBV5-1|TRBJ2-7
CASGFRSHYEQYF
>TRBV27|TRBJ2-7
CASTSPGYEQYF
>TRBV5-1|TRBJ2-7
CASSLMEGAGSEQYF
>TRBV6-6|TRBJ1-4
CASSIRAEKLFF
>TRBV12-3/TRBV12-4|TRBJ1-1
CASSTKSSWGTPDTEAFF
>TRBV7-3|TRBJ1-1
CASSPNTDRRVNTEAFF
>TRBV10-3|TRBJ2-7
CASTPGTGGVVVYEQYF
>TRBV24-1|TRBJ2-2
CATTPNDWNTGELFF
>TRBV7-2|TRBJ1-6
CASSPRGFYNSPLHF
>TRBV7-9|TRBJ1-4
CASSTQGTTNEKLFF
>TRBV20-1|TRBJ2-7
CSARLAAYEQYF
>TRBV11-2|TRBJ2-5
CASSSPGQGAKETQYF
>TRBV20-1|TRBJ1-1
CSARDARVNTEAFF
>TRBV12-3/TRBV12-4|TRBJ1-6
CASTRQRSGASSYNSPLHF
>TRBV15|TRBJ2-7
CATSREQGAFYEQYF
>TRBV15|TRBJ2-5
CATSSGTSGLQETQYF